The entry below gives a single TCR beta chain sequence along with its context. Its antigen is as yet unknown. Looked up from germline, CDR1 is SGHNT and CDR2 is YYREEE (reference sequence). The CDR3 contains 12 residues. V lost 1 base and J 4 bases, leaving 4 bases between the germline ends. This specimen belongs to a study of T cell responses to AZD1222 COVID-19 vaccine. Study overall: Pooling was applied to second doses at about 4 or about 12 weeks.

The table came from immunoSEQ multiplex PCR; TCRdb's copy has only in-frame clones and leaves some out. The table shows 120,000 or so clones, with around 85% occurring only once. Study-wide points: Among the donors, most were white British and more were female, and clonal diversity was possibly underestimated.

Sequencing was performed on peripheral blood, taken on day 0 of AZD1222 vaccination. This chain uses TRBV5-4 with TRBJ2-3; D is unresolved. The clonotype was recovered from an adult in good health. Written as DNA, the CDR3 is TGTGCCAGCAGCTTGAGCGCAGATACGCAGTATTTT. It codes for CASSLSADTQYF.